A selection of T cell receptor beta chains follows, all from one sample in a study of Graves' ophthalmopathy and Graves' hyperthyroidism. TCRdb itself ran the multiplex PCR reads through MiXCR, one entry per CDR3 protein. This table has roughly 400,000 distinct CDR3 sequences, about 17% appearing once. Material: peripheral blood. The source of these receptors is an adult woman with stable Graves' hyperthyroidism. Each CDR3 is given with its conserved first and last residue. The order of the fields is J gene, clone size, D gene, V gene, CDR3 DNA, CDR3 protein. A D gene is named only where the DNA matches it firmly. The size field is filled for only some rows; it gives once, few, many or a size class.

>TRBJ2-7|many|TRBD2|TRBV15
TGTGCCACCAGCCCGAGCGGGAGGGAACCCTACGAGCAGTACTTC
CATSPSGREPYEQYF
>TRBJ2-5|many|TRBD1|TRBV29-1
TGCAGCGTTCGGGACAGGGCCCAGTACCAAGAGACCCAGTACTTC
CSVRDRAQYQETQYF
>TRBJ1-3|few|NA|TRBV11-2
TGTGCCAGCAGCTTAAGTTTTCTGGCAGGGGAAGCTGGAAACACCATATATTTT
CASSLSFLAGEAGNTIYF
>TRBJ2-5|few|NA|TRBV5-1
TGCGCCAGCAGCTTGGAATCCCAAGAGACCCAGTACTTC
CASSLESQETQYF
>TRBJ2-5|many|NA|TRBV25-1
TGTGCCAGCAGTGAATCAGTCGGGCCTGGGGAGACCCAGTACTTC
CASSESVGPGETQYF
>TRBJ2-4|many|NA|TRBV5-1
TGCGCCAGCAGCCCATCCAGGGGGGCCAAAAACATTAAGTACTTC
CASSPSRGAKNIKYF
>TRBJ2-7|many|TRBD1|TRBV29-1
TGCAGCGTTGAAGATCGGACAGGGGGCGCTTGGTACTTC
CSVEDRTGGAWYF
>TRBJ1-1|many|TRBD1|TRBV19
TGTGCCAGTAGTCCCCACAGGGGCACTGAAGCTTTCTTT
CASSPHRGTEAFF
>TRBJ2-7|many|TRBD2|TRBV6-2/TRBV6-3
TGTGCCAGCAGTTACCACCCGCTAGCGGGAGAATCCTACGAGCAGTACTTC
CASSYHPLAGESYEQYF
>TRBJ1-1|many|TRBD1|TRBV6-1
TGTGCCAGCCTGGACAGGGAACTGAACACTGAAGCTTTCTTT
CASLDRELNTEAFF
>TRBJ1-5|many|NA|TRBV6-2/TRBV6-3
TGTGCCACCCGGGACAGCAATCAGCCCCAGCATTTT
CATRDSNQPQHF
>TRBJ1-5|many|TRBD1|TRBV12-3/TRBV12-4
TGTGCCAGCAGTTTAAGGGGCGTGGCGACAGGGGGCCGTCAGCCCCAGCATTTT
CASSLRGVATGGRQPQHF
>TRBJ2-1|many|NA|TRBV6-2/TRBV6-3
TGTGCCAGCAGTCTGCCAACACGACTGTCCCACAATGAGCAGTTCTTC
CASSLPTRLSHNEQFF
>TRBJ1-2|many|NA|TRBV24-1
TGTGCCACCAGTGATTGGACGGAAAATGGCTACACCTTC
CATSDWTENGYTF
>TRBJ1-2|many|NA|TRBV6-6
TGTGCCAGCAGTAGGGAGAGGGATTCCCCCTATGGCTACACCTTC
CASSRERDSPYGYTF
>TRBJ2-7|few|TRBD2|TRBV3-1
TGTGCCAGCAGCCAGGAGGCGGGAGTGAGTGAGCAGTACTTC
CASSQEAGVSEQYF
>TRBJ1-1|NA|TRBD1|TRBV12-3/TRBV12-4
TGTGCCAGCAGCCCAGGGGGGACAAAGAGAGCTTTCTTT
CASSPGGTKRAFF
>TRBJ2-5|many|TRBD1|TRBV6-2/TRBV6-3
TGTGCCAGCAGTTACTTAGGGACAGCCCAAGAGACCCAGTACTTC
CASSYLGTAQETQYF
>TRBJ2-5|many|NA|TRBV29-1
TGCAGCGTTTTTGACGGGCAGGGGTGGGGTGAGACCCAGTACTTC
CSVFDGQGWGETQYF
>TRBJ1-2|NA|NA|TRBV13
TGTGCCAGCAGCTTAGTTGGCGCTTATGGCTACACCTTC
CASSLVGAYGYTF
>TRBJ2-7|many|NA|TRBV6-1
TGTGCCAGCAGTGGGGACGTCGGCTACGAGCAGTACTTC
CASSGDVGYEQYF
>TRBJ2-2|few|NA|TRBV9
TGTGCCAGCAGCGTAGAGGGCGGTACCGGGGAGCTGTTTTTT
CASSVEGGTGELFF
>TRBJ2-6|many|TRBD2|TRBV5-6
TGTGCCAGCAGCCCCATTCCCGGGACTACCTCTGGGGCCAACGTCCTGACTTTC
CASSPIPGTTSGANVLTF
>TRBJ1-2|NA|NA|TRBV27
TGTGCCAGCAGTTTATCTTACAGGGCGAACTATGGCTACACCTTC
CASSLSYRANYGYTF
>TRBJ2-7|many|NA|TRBV15
TGTGCCACCAGCAGAGATCGGTCCCCGGGGTACGAGCAGTACTTC
CATSRDRSPGYEQYF
>TRBJ1-3|many|NA|TRBV28
TGTGCCAGCAGTCCAAAGGGGAACTCTGGAAACACCACATATTTT
CASSPKGNSGNTTYF
>TRBJ2-7|NA|TRBD2|TRBV12-3/TRBV12-4
TGTGCCAGCAGTGACTGGGAGGGCGAGCAGTACTTC
CASSDWEGEQYF
>TRBJ1-2|many|NA|TRBV18
TGTGCCAGCTCACCAGGGGACTATGGCTACACCTTC
CASSPGDYGYTF
>TRBJ2-2|NA|NA|TRBV28
TGTGCCAGCAGTACCATGGAGGGGGGGACCGGGGAGCTGTTTTTT
CASSTMEGGTGELFF
>TRBJ1-1|many|NA|TRBV6-1
TGTGCCAGCAGTGAAACAAGGGGTAGCACTGAAGCTTTCTTT
CASSETRGSTEAFF
>TRBJ1-2|many|TRBD1|TRBV28
TGTGCCAGCAGCCTGCTGCGGACAGGAGATGGCTACACCTTC
CASSLLRTGDGYTF
>TRBJ2-7|many|NA|TRBV25-1
TGTGCCAGCAGTGAATCCGGAAGATCTACCTACGAGCAGTACTTC
CASSESGRSTYEQYF
>TRBJ2-2|many|NA|TRBV19
TGTGCCAGTAGTCTCCAGGGGCCCACCGGGGAGCTGTTTTTT
CASSLQGPTGELFF
>TRBJ2-7|NA|TRBD2|TRBV10-3
TGTGCCATCAGGGGAGGGCGCGGGAGCTCCTACGAGCAGTACTTC
CAIRGGRGSSYEQYF
>TRBJ2-4|many|NA|TRBV6-2/TRBV6-3
TGTGCCAGCAATTCGGGAGTAGCCAAAAACATTAAGTACTTC
CASNSGVAKNIKYF
>TRBJ2-7|many|NA|TRBV6-2/TRBV6-3
TGTGCCAGCAGAGACCCCGGGACACATGTCGACGAGCAGTACTTC
CASRDPGTHVDEQYF
>TRBJ1-1|NA|NA|TRBV28
TGTGCCAGCATGTGGGCTTTGAACACTGAAGCTTTCTTT
CASMWALNTEAFF
>TRBJ2-7|many|NA|TRBV28
TGTGCCAGCAGTTACAAGGGGGAGTACTACGAGCAGTACTTC
CASSYKGEYYEQYF
>TRBJ2-7|NA|NA|TRBV12-3/TRBV12-4
TGTTCCAGCAGGATGGCCTTCGAGCAGTACTTC
CSSRMAFEQYF
>TRBJ2-7|NA|TRBD2|TRBV7-6
TGTGCCAGCAGCTTAGCCAGGGCTACTAGCGGGAGGTCCTACGAGCAGTACTTC
CASSLARATSGRSYEQYF
>TRBJ2-7|many|NA|TRBV9
TGTGCCAGCAGCGTATTTGACAGGAGAACCTACGAGCAGTACTTC
CASSVFDRRTYEQYF
>TRBJ1-1|NA|NA|TRBV6-1
TGTGCCAGCAGCAAAGGGTCGTCGTATACTGAAGCTTTCTTT
CASSKGSSYTEAFF
>TRBJ2-5|many|NA|TRBV28
TGTGCCAGCGGTTATACTGGGGGCCGAGAGACCCAGTACTTC
CASGYTGGRETQYF
>TRBJ2-7|many|TRBD2|TRBV27
TGTGCCAGTAAGCTAGCGGGAGGGCCTTACGAGCAGTACTTC
CASKLAGGPYEQYF
>TRBJ2-7|NA|NA|TRBV15
TGTGCCACCAGCGGACCTGGGTACACCTACGAGCAGTACTTC
CATSGPGYTYEQYF
>TRBJ1-2|many|NA|TRBV7-3
TGTGCCAGCAGCTTATCGGGGACGGAAAACTATGGCTACACCTTC
CASSLSGTENYGYTF
>TRBJ2-7|many|NA|TRBV12-3/TRBV12-4
TGTGCCAGCAGATCGGGACGGCTCGAGCAGTACTTC
CASRSGRLEQYF
>TRBJ1-1|many|TRBD1|TRBV12-3/TRBV12-4
TGTGCCAGCCGCGACAGGGGTGAAATGGACACTGAAGCTTTCTTT
CASRDRGEMDTEAFF